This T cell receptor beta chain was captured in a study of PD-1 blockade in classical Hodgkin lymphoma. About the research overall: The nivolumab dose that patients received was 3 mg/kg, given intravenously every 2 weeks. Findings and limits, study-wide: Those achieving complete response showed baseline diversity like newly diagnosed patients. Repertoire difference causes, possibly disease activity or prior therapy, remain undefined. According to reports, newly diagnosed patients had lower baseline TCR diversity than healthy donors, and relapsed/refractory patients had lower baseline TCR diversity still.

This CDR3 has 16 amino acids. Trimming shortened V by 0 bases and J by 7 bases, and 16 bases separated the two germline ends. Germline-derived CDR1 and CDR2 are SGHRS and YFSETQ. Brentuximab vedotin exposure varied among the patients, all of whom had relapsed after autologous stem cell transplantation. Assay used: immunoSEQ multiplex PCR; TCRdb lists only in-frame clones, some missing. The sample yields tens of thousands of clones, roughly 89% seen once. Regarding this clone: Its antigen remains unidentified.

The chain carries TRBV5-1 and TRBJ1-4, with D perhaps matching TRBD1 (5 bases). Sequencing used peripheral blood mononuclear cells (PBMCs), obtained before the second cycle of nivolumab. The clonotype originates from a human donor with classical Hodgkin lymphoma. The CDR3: CASSLAIGTAGEKLFF. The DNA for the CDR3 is TGCGCCAGCAGCTTGGCCATAGGGACGGCGGGTGAAAAACTGTTTTTT.